The clone carrying this T cell receptor beta chain was picked up a small number of times. Its antigen is unidentified. Other DNA sequences in this specimen translate into the identical CDR3. Reverse transcription of all isolated RNA meant that expressed TCRB transcripts were sequenced. Clones were read by immunoSEQ multiplex PCR, and TCRdb kept only the in-frame ones, dropping some. The table lists roughly 130,000 clones, around 15% of them singletons, with over 2% in the top ten. Germline CDR1 is LGHNA and CDR2 is YSLEER. V lost 0 bases, J lost 0 bases, and 8 bases lay in between. The CDR3 contains 15 residues. Via CD45RO/CCR7/CD25/CD127/CD95/CD27, cells of the CD4+ naive, central memory, regulatory and stem cell-like memory subsets were sorted. This specimen belongs to a study of beta chain features in type 1 diabetes. Points from the study as a whole: Possibly, sequencing cDNA over-represented cells that had high TCR expression levels. Significant though moderate, a shortening of TCRB CDR3s appeared in all four CD4+ subsets of Type 1 diabetes patients.

Sequencing was carried out using central memory CD4+ T cells from blood. The receptor was derived from a man aged 25-45 years with type 1 diabetes. V is TRBV4-3 and J is TRBJ1-2; D remains unclear. The CDR3 sequence is CASSQDNTANYGYTF. CDR3 DNA sequence: TGCGCCAGCAGCCAAGATAATACAGCTAACTATGGCTACACCTTC.